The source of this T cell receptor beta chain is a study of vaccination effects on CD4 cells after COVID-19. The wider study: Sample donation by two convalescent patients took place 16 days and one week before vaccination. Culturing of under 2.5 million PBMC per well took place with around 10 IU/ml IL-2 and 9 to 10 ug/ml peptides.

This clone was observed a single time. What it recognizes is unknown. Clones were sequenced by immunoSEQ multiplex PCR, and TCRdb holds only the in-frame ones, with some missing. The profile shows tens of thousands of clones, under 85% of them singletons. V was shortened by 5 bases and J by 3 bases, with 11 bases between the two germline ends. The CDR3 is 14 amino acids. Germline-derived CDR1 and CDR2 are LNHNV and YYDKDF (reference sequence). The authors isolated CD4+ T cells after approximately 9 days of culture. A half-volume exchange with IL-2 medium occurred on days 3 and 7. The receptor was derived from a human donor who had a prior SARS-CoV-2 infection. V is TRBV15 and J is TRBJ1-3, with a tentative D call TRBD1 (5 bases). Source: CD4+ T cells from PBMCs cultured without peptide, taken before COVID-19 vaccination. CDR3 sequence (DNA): TGTGCCACCAGCCTTGACAGTTTTGGAAACACCATATATTTT. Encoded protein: CATSLDSFGNTIYF.